This is a list of T cell receptor beta chains from one sample in a study of blood T cell repertoires in COVID-19. TCRdb keeps only in-frame clones here, not all; method: immunoSEQ multiplex PCR. Among around 330,000 clones, approximately 90% were seen once, and the ten largest hold 3.5% to 4.5%. Sample: peripheral blood. These receptors all stem from a woman between 45 and 60 years old with active or convalescent COVID-19. Both conserved end residues are part of each CDR3. D genes are given only for firm matches. Size is omitted from some rows. Given values are once, few, many or a class for expanded clones.

v_call	d_call	j_call	clone_size	cdr3_nt	cdr3_aa
TRBV9	TRBD2	TRBJ2-2	NA	TGTGCCAGCAGCGTCACGACTAGCGGGAGGGCAACCGGGGAGCTGTTTTTT	CASSVTTSGRATGELFF
TRBV27	NA	TRBJ1-1	NA	TGTGCCAGCAGTTTAGTCGTTACAGGGCCCGCTGAAGCTTTCTTT	CASSLVVTGPAEAFF
TRBV7-2	NA	TRBJ2-3	NA	TGTGCCAGCAGCTTACGGCAGGGGCCCACAGATACGCAGTATTTT	CASSLRQGPTDTQYF
TRBV6-5	TRBD1	TRBJ1-1	NA	TGTGCCAGCAGTTACCGGGACAGGGGTAACACTGAAGCTTTCTTT	CASSYRDRGNTEAFF
TRBV6-5	TRBD1	TRBJ1-2	NA	TGTGCCAGCAGTCCGGGACAGGGGGCTCATGGCTACACCTTC	CASSPGQGAHGYTF
TRBV7-7	TRBD1	TRBJ2-5	NA	TGTGCTAGCAGCTTAGGACAGGGGAAGAAAGAGACCCAGTACTTC	CASSLGQGKKETQYF
TRBV18	NA	TRBJ2-7	NA	TGTGCCAGCTCACCAGGACAGCGAACGATTTACGAGCAGTACTTC	CASSPGQRTIYEQYF
TRBV29-1	NA	TRBJ1-1	NA	TGCAGCGTTGAACAGGGAAAAACTGAAGCTTTCTTT	CSVEQGKTEAFF
TRBV28	NA	TRBJ1-4	NA	TGTGCCAGCAGCTTCTCCTTTGGGTCCCTGGGGGGTGAAAAACTGTTTTTT	CASSFSFGSLGGEKLFF
TRBV10-3	NA	TRBJ1-5	NA	TGTGCCATCAGCATAAACCAGGGCTTCCAGCCCCAGCATTTT	CAISINQGFQPQHF
TRBV30	NA	TRBJ2-7	NA	TGTGCCTGGAGTCCACGGGTACAGGGCGATCCGTACTTC	CAWSPRVQGDPYF
TRBV7-2	NA	TRBJ1-3	NA	TGTGCCAGCAGCTTAGGAGGCAGCTCTGGAAACACCATATATTTT	CASSLGGSSGNTIYF
TRBV2	NA	TRBJ1-4	NA	TGTGCCAGCAGGTACCGGGAGGATAATGAAAAACTGTTTTTT	CASRYREDNEKLFF
TRBV4-3	NA	TRBJ1-2	NA	TGCGCCAGCAGCCAAGACGCCGGCGGGCGGGTGGGGAACGGCTATGGCTACACCTTC	CASSQDAGGRVGNGYGYTF
TRBV7-3	NA	TRBJ1-2	NA	TGTGCCAGCAGCTTGCCCGGCTATGGCTACACCTTC	CASSLPGYGYTF
TRBV4-1	TRBD1	TRBJ2-7	NA	TGCGCCAGCAGCCAAGAAGGGACAGGGGTCGAGCAGTACTTC	CASSQEGTGVEQYF
TRBV9	NA	TRBJ1-2	once	TGTGCCAGCAGCCGAACAGAGTCTTATGGCTACACCTTC	CASSRTESYGYTF
TRBV10-3	NA	TRBJ1-2	few	TGTGCCATCAGCGCCCGGGATACGGGGAACTATGGCTACACCTTC	CAISARDTGNYGYTF
TRBV19	TRBD1	TRBJ1-3	few	TGTGCCAGTAGTACGGGACAGCGAATCTCTGGAAACACCATATATTTT	CASSTGQRISGNTIYF
TRBV5-1	TRBD1	TRBJ2-7	few	TGCGCCAGCAGCCTCGGACAGGGGGTGAGAGTGCAGTACTTC	CASSLGQGVRVQYF